This passage covers 25 T cell receptor beta chains from one sample sequenced in a study of CD8 T cells in ankylosing spondylitis. TCRdb processed the 5' RACE reads anew with MiXCR; each CDR3 protein has one entry. Among just over 350,000 distinct CDR3 sequences listed, 20% to 25% were seen once. The sample taken for sequencing was blood, either unsorted or a sorted T cell fraction (not recorded which). These receptors were collected from a male donor with ankylosing spondylitis or in good health (not recorded which).

This chain links TRBV7-9 with TRBJ2-2; no clear D gene. The CDR3 length is 16 residues. V was clipped by 5 bases and J by 6 bases, with 19 bases between them. Germline values: CDR1 SEHNR, CDR2 FQNEAQ (reference sequence). Here the CDR3 reads CASSPTDARFSGELFF. The CDR3 DNA reads TGTGCCAGCAGCCCAACCGACGCCCGGTTCTCCGGGGAGCTGTTTTTT.

This clonotype was recorded a few times. This chain joins TRBV7-9 and TRBJ2-7, with D perhaps assigned TRBD1 or TRBD2 (5 bases each). CDR3 length: 12 residues. The germline V gene encodes CDR1 SEHNR and CDR2 FQNEAQ (reference sequence). The germline V and J ends were trimmed by 0 bases and 7 bases, with 7 bases remaining between them. The CDR3 DNA follows: TGTGCCAGCAGCTTAGCGTGGGGGGAGCAGTACTTC. Translating it yields CASSLAWGEQYF.

The chain has TRBV12-3 or TRBV12-4 and TRBJ2-3, with 15 bases that match TRBD2. CDR3 size: 18 residues. V shed 6 bases and J 1 base; nucleotides not matched to a gene: 8. The CDR3 DNA reads TGTGCCAGCAGCCCTGGACTAGCGGGGGGGCCGGGCACAGATACGCAGTATTTT. Translated: CASSPGLAGGPGTDTQYF.

The genes are TRBV12-3 or TRBV12-4 and TRBJ2-7; D possibly corresponds to TRBD2 (7 bases). V lost 6 bases and J 6 bases, leaving 24 bases between the germline ends. This CDR3 has 16 residues. The CDR3 sequence is CASSTRGGPLLGEQYF. The CDR3 nucleotides are TGTGCCAGCAGCACAAGGGGGGGACCCCTGCTGGGCGAGCAGTACTTC.

The chain is built from TRBV11-2 and TRBJ2-1; D is unclear. The V end was cut by 1 base, the J end by 13 bases, with 8 bases between. CDR1 and CDR2 from the germline V gene are SGHAT and FQNNGV. This CDR3 contains 11 residues. CDR3 in DNA: TGTGCCAGCAGCTTAGGCCAGTATCAGTTCTTC. Translation gives CASSLGQYQFF.

The chain carries TRBV5-1 and TRBJ2-5; no definite D call. Germline values: CDR1 SGHRS, CDR2 YFSETQ. This CDR3 has 14 residues. Between the trimmed V and J ends, which lost 1 base and 1 base, there was a span of 8 bases. For the CDR3, the DNA is TGCGCCAGCAGCTTGTCGCAGATCCAAGAGACCCAGTACTTC. Protein sequence: CASSLSQIQETQYF.

This clonotype was counted only a few times. The rearrangement links TRBV7-6 to TRBJ1-1; D might be TRBD1 (6 bases). The CDR3 runs to 12 residues. V lost 10 bases and J lost 2, with 11 bases in between. Per the germline V gene, CDR1 is SGHVS and CDR2 is FNYEAQ. This CDR3 is CAIGGGNTEAFF. CDR3 in DNA: TGTGCCATCGGGGGCGGCAACACTGAAGCTTTCTTT.

V is TRBV4-1 and J is TRBJ2-1, with D perhaps matching TRBD1 or TRBD2 (5 bases each). CDR1 is MGHRA, CDR2 YSYEKL, per germline. The ends were cut back, 8 bases at V and 8 bases at J, with 22 bases in the middle. This CDR3 contains 15 residues. The CDR3 loop reads CASAEGREIAYEQFF. The CDR3 region has the DNA TGCGCCAGCGCCGAGGGCAGGGAGATAGCGTATGAGCAGTTCTTC.

The gene calls are TRBV27 and TRBJ2-7; tentatively, D is TRBD1 or TRBD2 (5 bases each). V dropped 3 bases and J dropped 7 bases, with 19 bases sitting between them. This CDR3 comprises 15 residues. The germline V gene has CDR1 MNHEY and CDR2 SMNVEV (reference sequence). The DNA for the CDR3 is TGTGCCAGCAGTTTGAGGGGACGGACCGGCGAGGAGCAGTACTTC. This translates into CASSLRGRTGEEQYF.

V is TRBV7-9 and J is TRBJ2-1; maybe TRBD1 (5 bases). V was clipped by 1 base and J by 11 bases, with 9 bases between them. The germline gives CDR1 SEHNR, CDR2 FQNEAQ (reference sequence). The CDR3 sequence is 12 residues long. CDR3 DNA sequence: TGTGCCAGCAGCTTAGTTCTGGGGCAGCAGTTCTTC. Protein sequence: CASSLVLGQQFF.

The rearrangement links TRBV4-2 to TRBJ2-5, with TRBD2 as a possible D gene (6 bases). V was cut by 6 bases and J by 6 bases, with 17 bases left in between. The CDR3 has 14 residues. Germline CDR1 and CDR2: LGHNA and YNFKEQ. Written as DNA, the CDR3 is TGTGCCAGCAGTCCGGGACTGCAAGGCAAGACCCAGTACTTC. It translates to CASSPGLQGKTQYF.

This clonotype was recorded a few times. The chain couples TRBV7-3 to TRBJ2-3, with 14 bases identical to TRBD2. The ends lost 4 bases at V and 0 bases at J; junction bases unmatched: 9. This CDR3 region has 19 residues. Per germline, CDR1 SGHTA and CDR2 FQGTGA. In nucleotides, the CDR3 is TGTGCCAGCAGCTCCCAGTGGGGACTAGCGGGGGAGAGCACAGATACGCAGTATTTT. Protein sequence: CASSSQWGLAGESTDTQYF.

This clonotype was counted between two and nine times. V and J are TRBV12-3 or TRBV12-4 and TRBJ2-2; D possibly corresponds to TRBD2 (6 bases). The CDR3 covers 15 residues. V was cut by 3 bases and J by 6 bases, with 14 bases left in between. For the CDR3, the DNA is TGTGCCAGCAGTTTGGGCGGGGCTGGCGCCGGGGAGCTGTTTTTT. Encoded protein: CASSLGGAGAGELFF.

The chain recombines TRBV24-1 with TRBJ2-2; D is unresolved. Trimming left V 4 bases short and J 1 base short, with 6 bases between. Germline V gene lookup returns CDR1 KGHDR and CDR2 SFDVKD. The CDR3 sequence is 14 residues long. CDR3 amino acids: CATSERQNTGELFF. The CDR3 nucleotides are TGTGCCACCAGTGAACGACAGAACACCGGGGAGCTGTTTTTT.

V is TRBV27 and J is TRBJ2-7; D perhaps matches TRBD1 (5 bases). The CDR3 spans 15 residues. Trimming shortened V by 1 base and J by 7 bases, and 17 bases separated the two germline ends. Germline V gene data show CDR1 as MNHEY and CDR2 as SMNVEV (reference sequence). The CDR3 protein is CASSLWAGLIGEQYF. As DNA, the CDR3 is TGTGCCAGCAGTTTATGGGCAGGGTTGATAGGGGAGCAGTACTTC.

This clonotype appeared once. The chain carries TRBV9 and TRBJ2-2, with 8 bases aligning to TRBD1. Germline V gene data show CDR1 as SGDLS and CDR2 as YYNGEE. V lost 0 bases, J lost 4 bases, and 5 bases stayed unmatched. This CDR3 is 16 amino acids long. The CDR3 DNA follows: TGTGCCAGCAGCGTAGGTCAGACAGGGGTCACCGGGGAGCTGTTTTTT. Its protein product is CASSVGQTGVTGELFF.

This clonotype was counted many times. The chain recombines TRBV20-1 with TRBJ2-7, with a possible D match to TRBD1 (7 bases). Trimming shortened V by 0 bases and J by 3 bases, and 9 bases separated the two germline ends. The CDR3 has 13 amino acids. Per the germline V gene, CDR1 is DFQATT and CDR2 is SNEGSKA (reference sequence). The CDR3 sequence is CSARDRGDYEQYF. The CDR3 DNA sequence: TGCAGTGCTAGAGACAGGGGGGACTACGAGCAGTACTTC.

The rearrangement joins TRBV5-1 to TRBJ2-5; D is uncertain. V lost 4 bases to trimming and J lost 2 bases, with 9 bases between them. The CDR3 sequence is 13 residues long. Germline assignment: CDR1 SGHRS and CDR2 YFSETQ. CDR3 region: CASSDEVQETQYF. In nucleotides, the CDR3 is TGCGCCAGCAGCGACGAGGTACAAGAGACCCAGTACTTC.

This clonotype occurred a few times. This rearrangement joins TRBV7-3 to TRBJ2-1, with D maybe TRBD1 (5 bases). CDR1 is SGHTA and CDR2 is FQGTGA in the germline V gene. The CDR3 extends over 14 amino acids. Trimming shortened V by 3 bases and J by 4 bases, and 10 bases separated the two germline ends. The CDR3 DNA is TGTGCCAGCAGCTTGTGGGGCCTGTACAATGAGCAGTTCTTC. Translation: CASSLWGLYNEQFF. The full variable domain, its missing parts supplied by reference TRBV7-3 and TRBJ2-1, is GAGVSQTPSNKVTEKGKYVELRCDPISGHTALYWYRQSLGQGPEFLIYFQGTGAADDSGLPNDRFFAVRPEGSVSTLKIQRTERGDSAVYLCASSLWGLYNEQFFGPGTRLTVL.

In this sample, this clonotype turned up a few times. The chain recombines TRBV6-1 with TRBJ2-7; D unresolved. The V and J ends lost 6 bases and 1 base respectively, with 16 bases between them. This CDR3 is built from 15 residues. Germline-derived CDR1 and CDR2 are MNHNS and SASEGT. CDR3 sequence (DNA): TGTGCCAGCAGGGGCGTCCAGGCAACTTCCTACGAGCAGTACTTC. Amino acids: CASRGVQATSYEQYF.

J is TRBJ2-7 and V is TRBV29-1; D unresolved. The CDR3 sequence is 13 residues long. The germline gives CDR1 SQVTM, CDR2 ANQGSEA. Trimming removed 7 bases from V and 0 bases from J, with 13 bases in between. The CDR3 region has the DNA TGCAGCGCCCTCGCGACGGACTCCTACGAGCAGTACTTC. Translated: CSALATDSYEQYF.

V gene TRBV20-1 combines with J gene TRBJ2-5; 10 bases are a match to TRBD2. Germline CDR1 is DFQATT and CDR2 is SNEGSKA (reference sequence). The length of the CDR3 is 15 residues. V was clipped by 0 bases and J by 5 bases; unmatched bases: 6. CDR3 sequence (DNA): TGCAGTGCTAGAGATCTAGCGGGGGAATCGGAGACCCAGTACTTC. This sequence encodes CSARDLAGESETQYF.

This chain connects TRBV11-1 to TRBJ2-7, with 8 bases aligning to TRBD2. V was pared by 2 bases and J by 5 bases, with 11 bases of the junction left unmatched. The germline V gene encodes CDR1 SGHAT and CDR2 FQDESV (reference sequence). This CDR3 has 16 amino acids. CDR3 nucleotides: TGTGCCAGCAGCTTATTGACCCGGGGGGGCCGCGACGAGCAGTACTTC. Amino acids: CASSLLTRGGRDEQYF.

This clonotype occurred a few times. The rearrangement links TRBV29-1 to TRBJ2-2; D ambiguous. V lost 1 base to trimming and J lost 6 bases, with 3 bases between them. CDR3 length equals 11 residues. Germline V gene data show CDR1 as SQVTM and CDR2 as ANQGSEA. The CDR3 DNA follows: TGCAGCGTTGAAGTCTCCGGGGAGCTGTTTTTT. This encodes CSVEVSGELFF.

J is TRBJ2-2 and V is TRBV29-1; D perhaps matches TRBD1 (6 bases). CDR1 and CDR2 (germline): SQVTM, ANQGSEA. Trimming shortened V by 6 bases and J by 6 bases, and 11 bases separated the two germline ends. The CDR3 has 12 residues. CDR3 coding DNA: TGCAGCGTAAACACAGGGCCCGGGGAGCTGTTTTTT. Protein product: CSVNTGPGELFF.